The 12 T cell receptor beta chains below come from one sample, sequenced in a study of beta chain features in type 1 diabetes. Expressed TCRB transcripts were sequenced because the isolated RNA had all been reverse transcribed beforehand. Some clones are missing from TCRdb's copy, which holds only in-frame ones; the method was immunoSEQ multiplex PCR. Here the sample spans about 450,000 clones, 9.5% to 12% being singletons. The sequencing sample was made of naive CD4+ T cells from blood. These receptors were collected from a woman aged 18-29 years in good health.

The CDR3 protein is CASSQGAGNTEAFF. The CDR3 bases are TGCGCCAGCAGCCAAGGCGCAGGGAACACTGAAGCTTTCTTT. The chain combines TRBV4-1 with TRBJ1-1, with D unresolved. V was pared by 1 base and J by 1 base, with 7 bases between. The germline CDR1 and CDR2 sequences are MGHRA and YSYEKL. The CDR3 is made up of 14 amino acids.

The genes are TRBV28 and TRBJ1-5, with D uncertain. CDR1 MDHEN and CDR2 SYDVKM come from the germline V gene. V was pared by 7 bases and J by 0 bases, with 10 bases between. The CDR3 runs 14 residues. The CDR3 here is CASKDAYSNQPQHF. The DNA for the CDR3 is TGTGCCAGCAAGGATGCGTATAGCAATCAGCCCCAGCATTTT.

This sequence joins TRBV29-1 and TRBJ2-5, with a tentative D call TRBD1 (6 bases). There are 14 residues in the CDR3. Germline V CDR1 and CDR2: SQVTM, ANQGSEA. V lost 5 bases and J lost 4, with 17 bases in between. The CDR3 loop is CSVSRPGTRETQYF. The CDR3 DNA is TGCAGCGTTTCCCGCCCCGGGACACGAGAGACCCAGTACTTC.

CDR3 nucleotide sequence: TGTGCCAGCAGTTACTCCTGGCAGCCCTACGAGCAGTACTTC. Protein product: CASSYSWQPYEQYF. This chain links TRBV6-5 with TRBJ2-7; no clear D gene. In germline, CDR1 is MNHEY, CDR2 SVGAGI. V was pared by 0 bases and J by 2 bases, with 8 bases between. The CDR3 totals 14 residues.

This chain uses TRBV2 with TRBJ2-2; 9 bases fit TRBD1. Germline lookup yields CDR1 SNHLY and CDR2 FYNNEI. The CDR3 is 14 amino acids. V was clipped by 7 bases and J by 3 bases; unmatched bases: 3. The CDR3 DNA is TGTGCCAGCACAGGACAGGGGTACACCGGGGAGCTGTTTTTT. This encodes CASTGQGYTGELFF.

This clone was observed a few times. The chain recombines TRBV6-6 with TRBJ2-7; D is possibly TRBD1 (5 bases). This CDR3 is 13 amino acids long. Trimming left V 2 bases short and J 4 bases short, with 9 bases between. From germline, CDR1 is MNHNY and CDR2 SVGAGI (reference sequence). The CDR3 DNA reads as TGTGCCAGCAGTTACGGGGCGAGGTACGAGCAGTACTTC. It specifies CASSYGARYEQYF.

The CDR3, as DNA: TGCAGCGTGAGGCCCCGGGACAGAACTGAAGCTTTCTTT. Its protein is CSVRPRDRTEAFF. The chain joins TRBV29-1 to TRBJ1-1; the match to TRBD1 covers 7 bases. CDR3 length equals 13 residues. Germline CDR1 SQVTM, CDR2 ANQGSEA. V was pared by 6 bases and J by 5 bases, with 9 bases of the junction left unmatched. The variable domain in full, completed from reference TRBV29-1 and TRBJ1-1, reads SAVISQKPSRDICQRGTSLTIQCQVDSQVTMMFWYRQQPGQSLTLIATANQGSEATYESGFVIDKFPISRPNLTFSTLTVSNMSPEDSSIYLCSVRPRDRTEAFFGQGTRLTVV.

This clone was picked up a small number of times. The V and J genes are TRBV4-2 and TRBJ2-2; 8 bases are a match to TRBD1. CDR3 length equals 18 residues. V lost 2 bases and J lost 5; bases outside the gene matches: 13. CDR1 and CDR2 from the germline V gene are LGHNA and YNFKEQ. The CDR3 DNA is TGTGCCAGCAGCCAACCCCGGACAGGGTTCGGGGTTACCGGGGAGCTGTTTTTT. It translates to CASSQPRTGFGVTGELFF.

This clone has at least ten counts. This rearrangement joins TRBV30 to TRBJ2-5; D is unresolved. Germline V gene data show CDR1 as GTSNPN and CDR2 as SVGIG (reference sequence). This CDR3 is 13 amino acids long. The germline V and J ends were trimmed by 4 bases and 7 bases, with 16 bases remaining between them. CDR3 in DNA: TGTGCCTGGAAGTTACTGACCGGGCGGACCCAGTACTTC. Translated: CAWKLLTGRTQYF.

The J gene is TRBJ2-2, the V gene TRBV7-2; 9 positions agree with TRBD1. Looked up from germline, CDR1 is SGHTA and CDR2 is FQGNSA. CDR3 length equals 15 residues. The junction had 9 bases not matched to a gene; V was cut back by 8 bases and J by 5 bases. The CDR3 DNA is TGTGCCAGCCAAAAGGACAGGGGAATTACCGGGGAGCTGTTTTTT. Encoded protein: CASQKDRGITGELFF.

The chain recombines TRBV7-9 with TRBJ2-1; no definite D call. The germline CDR1 and CDR2 sequences are SEHNR and FQNEAQ (reference sequence). This CDR3 is 13 amino acids long. V lost 1 base, J lost 6 bases, and 7 bases lay in between. The CDR3: CASSLDWGNEQFF. Here the CDR3 DNA reads TGTGCCAGCAGCTTAGACTGGGGCAATGAGCAGTTCTTC.

The V gene is TRBV2, the J gene TRBJ1-6; D not resolved. The CDR3 length is 13 residues. V gave up 6 bases and J gave up 8 bases, with 11 bases separating them. Per the germline V gene, CDR1 is SNHLY and CDR2 is FYNNEI. The CDR3 loop is CASRRTDYSPLHF. DNA for the CDR3: TGTGCCAGCAGAAGGACGGACTATTCACCCCTCCACTTT. Combining the CDR3 with reference TRBV2 and TRBJ1-6 gives the whole variable domain EPEVTQTPSHQVTQMGQEVILRCVPISNHLYFYWYRQILGQKVEFLVSFYNNEISEKSEIFDDQFSVERPDGSNFTLKIRSTKLEDSAMYFCASRRTDYSPLHFGNGTRLTVT.